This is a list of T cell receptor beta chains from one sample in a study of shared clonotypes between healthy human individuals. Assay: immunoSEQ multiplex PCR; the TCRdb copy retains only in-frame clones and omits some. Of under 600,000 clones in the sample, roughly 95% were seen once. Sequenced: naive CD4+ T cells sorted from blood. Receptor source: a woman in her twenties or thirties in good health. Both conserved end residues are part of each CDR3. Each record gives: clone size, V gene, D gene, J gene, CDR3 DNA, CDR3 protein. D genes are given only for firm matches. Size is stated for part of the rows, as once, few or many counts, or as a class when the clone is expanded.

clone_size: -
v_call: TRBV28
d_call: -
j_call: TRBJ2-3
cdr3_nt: TGTGCCAGCAGTTCCCAGGGGCGGGGGATCACAGATACGCAGTATTTT
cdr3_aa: CASSSQGRGITDTQYF

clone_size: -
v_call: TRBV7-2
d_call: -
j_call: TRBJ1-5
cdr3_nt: TGTGCCAGCAGCTTAGCCGTCCAGGGACGGCAGCCCCAGCATTTT
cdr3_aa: CASSLAVQGRQPQHF

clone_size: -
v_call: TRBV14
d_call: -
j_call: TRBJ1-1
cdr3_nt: TGTGCCAGCAGCCAAGAGTGGGGCACTGAAGCTTTCTTT
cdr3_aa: CASSQEWGTEAFF

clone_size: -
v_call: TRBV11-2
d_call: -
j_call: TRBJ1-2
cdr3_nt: TGTGCCAGCAGCCGCCTGTCGGGAGTCTATGGCTACACCTTC
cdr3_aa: CASSRLSGVYGYTF

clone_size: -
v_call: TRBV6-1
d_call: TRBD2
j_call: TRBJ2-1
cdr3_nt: TGTGCCAGCAGTGGACTAGCGGGAGTTAGCAATGAGCAGTTCTTC
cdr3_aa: CASSGLAGVSNEQFF

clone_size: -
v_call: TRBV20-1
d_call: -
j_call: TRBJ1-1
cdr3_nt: TGCAGTGCTAGTACGGGTGTAGCTTTCTTT
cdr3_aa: CSASTGVAFF

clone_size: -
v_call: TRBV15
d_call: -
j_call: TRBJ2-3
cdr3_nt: TGTGCCACCAGCAGAGATGTGGTCGGGGAAGCGTCCAACACAGATACGCAGTATTTT
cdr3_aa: CATSRDVVGEASNTDTQYF

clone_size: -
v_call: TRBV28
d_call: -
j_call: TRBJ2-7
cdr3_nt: TGTGCCAGCAGTCTCCCGGCGGGTCCCTACGAGCAGTACTTC
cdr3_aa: CASSLPAGPYEQYF

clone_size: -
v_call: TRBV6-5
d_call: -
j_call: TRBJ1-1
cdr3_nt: TGTGCCACCTACGCCCAGGGAAGGGGCACTGAAGCTTTCTTT
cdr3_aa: CATYAQGRGTEAFF

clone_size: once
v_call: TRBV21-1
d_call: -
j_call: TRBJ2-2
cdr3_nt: TGTGCCAGCAGCAAAAAAGTCCTCCCCACCGGGGAGCTGTTTTTT
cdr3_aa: CASSKKVLPTGELFF

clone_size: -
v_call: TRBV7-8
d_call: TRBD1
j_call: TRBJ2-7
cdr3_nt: TGTGCCAGCAGCATCTACGGACAGGGTACCGCCTACGAGCAGTACTTC
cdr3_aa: CASSIYGQGTAYEQYF

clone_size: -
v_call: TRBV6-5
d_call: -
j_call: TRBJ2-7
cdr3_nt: TGTGCCAGCAGTACCCTTCGGGGGCACTCCTACGAGCAGTACTTC
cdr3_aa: CASSTLRGHSYEQYF